This T cell receptor beta chain was sequenced in a study of cytomegalovirus exposure and HLA in healthy donors. Turning to the study itself: Caucasian-associated ancestry cluster membership applied to about 77% of 300 to 450 genotyped donors.

General study results and limits: Per published reports, the classifier diagnosed cytomegalovirus status with high specificity and sensitivity. TCR beta chains numbering more than 150 were designated cytomegalovirus-associated.

Trimming cost V 5 bases and J 2 bases, with 14 bases left between them. CDR3 size: 14 residues. Germline V CDR1 and CDR2: SGHRS, YFSETQ. The PCR had 60 Vbeta and 13 Jbeta primers. Authors' methods: Later work found 80 million to 85 million unique TCR beta chains, with roughly 11 million shared. TCRdb's copy holds only in-frame clones and misses some; the assay was immunoSEQ multiplex PCR. V, J and clone size are those of that table, while D and trimming were read from the DNA. Among about 43,000 clones listed, more than 45% were seen once. Remarks on this clone: Its matching antigen is unknown.

The chain joins TRBV5-1 to TRBJ2-7; D is possibly TRBD2 (6 bases). The sequenced material came from PBMCs. The receptor comes from a man in his sixties in good health and CMV-seronegative. CDR3 sequence reads: CASRIREITYEQYF. The CDR3, as DNA: TGCGCCAGCAGGATCCGGGAGATCACCTACGAGCAGTACTTC.